Below are 5 T cell receptor beta chains sequenced from a single sample in a study of T cell responses to AZD1222 COVID-19 vaccine (dated by TCRdb to the early 2020s). The receptor library was made with the immunoSEQ multiplex PCR assay. Sourced from immuneACCESS, this table was stored by TCRdb with only in-frame sequences that have V and J called. A share of the clones is absent; for the studies checked, an unresolved V gene accounts for under half, and the remainder has no known explanation. The sample table contains 150,000 or so clones; only one count was recorded for 90% to 95% of them. The ten biggest clones cover roughly 1.3% of the sample. In light of the paper, this sample's time point label describes: about 28 days (+/-7) after the second vaccine dose. The sample here was peripheral blood, taken 28 days after the second AZD1222 dose. The receptors shown here come from an adult who received the AZD1222 COVID-19 vaccine.

The chain links TRBV3-1 (or the pseudogene TRBV3-2) to TRBJ2-4; 9 nucleotides match TRBD1. CDR1 LGHDT and CDR2 YNNKEL come from the germline V gene (reference sequence). V shed 4 bases, J shed 7 bases, and the junction held 5 bases outside the gene matches. The CDR3 is made up of 14 amino acids. The CDR3 DNA is TGTGCCAGCAGCCCCACCGGGACAGGGAACATTCAGTACTTC. Protein sequence: CASSPTGTGNIQYF.

Worth noting for this clone: Because it lacks the conserved phenylalanine or tryptophan at the end, this CDR3 is likely a read error. The limits of the CDR3 on the DNA are not certain, so only TCRdb's listed CDR3 is given. This chain connects TRBV20-1 to TRBJ1-2. Germline V lookup: CDR1 DFQATT, CDR2 SNEGSKA (reference sequence). The CDR3 region is 9 residues in length, termini included. CDR3 loop: CSARDGTHL.

The rearrangement uses TRBV24-1 and TRBJ1-2, with 9 bases aligning to TRBD1. CDR3 length equals 15 residues. Germline CDR1 KGHDR, CDR2 SFDVKD. The junction had 4 bases not matched to a gene; V was cut back by 2 bases and J by 4 bases. The DNA for the CDR3 is TGTGCCACCAGTGATTCAAGGACAGGGGCCTATGGCTACACCTTC. As protein: CATSDSRTGAYGYTF.

This chain uses TRBV6-1 with TRBJ1-4, with a possible D match to TRBD1 (5 bases). With 1 base removed from V and 8 bases from J, the gap between germline ends came to 11 bases. The CDR3 consists of 14 residues. The V gene's germline CDR1 is MNHNS and CDR2 SASEGT. The CDR3 DNA is TGTGCCAGCAGTGAAGTAGGGGTACGAGAAAAACTGTTTTTT. Amino acids: CASSEVGVREKLFF.

Comment on this clone: The junction does not match germline at one end; this may be a read error. The genes are TRBV6-5 and TRBJ1-3, with D maybe TRBD1 (6 bases). CDR3 length equals 10 residues. Germline V gene data show CDR1 as MNHEY and CDR2 as SVGAGI. CDR3 loop: CASTMDSGIF. The CDR3 DNA sequence: TGTGCCAGCACCATGGACAGCGGGATCTTT.